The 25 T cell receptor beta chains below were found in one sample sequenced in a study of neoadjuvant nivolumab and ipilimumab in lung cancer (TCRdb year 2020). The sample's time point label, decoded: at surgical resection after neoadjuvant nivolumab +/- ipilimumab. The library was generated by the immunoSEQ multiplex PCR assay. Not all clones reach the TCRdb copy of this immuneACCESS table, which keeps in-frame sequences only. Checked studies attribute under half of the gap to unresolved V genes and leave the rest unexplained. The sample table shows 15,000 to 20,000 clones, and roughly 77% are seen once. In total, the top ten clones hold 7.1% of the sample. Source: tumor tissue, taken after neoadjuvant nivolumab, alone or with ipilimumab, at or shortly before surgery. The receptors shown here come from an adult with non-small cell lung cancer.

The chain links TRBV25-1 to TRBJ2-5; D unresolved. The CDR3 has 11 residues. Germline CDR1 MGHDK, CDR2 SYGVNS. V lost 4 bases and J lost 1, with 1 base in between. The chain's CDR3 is CASSAQETQYF. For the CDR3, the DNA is TGTGCCAGCAGTGCCCAAGAGACCCAGTACTTC.

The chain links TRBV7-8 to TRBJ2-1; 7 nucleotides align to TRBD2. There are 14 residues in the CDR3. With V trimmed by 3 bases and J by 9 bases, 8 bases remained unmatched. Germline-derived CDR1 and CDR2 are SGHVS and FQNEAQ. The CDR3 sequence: CASSLMRTSTEQFF. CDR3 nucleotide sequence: TGTGCCAGCAGCTTGATGCGGACTAGTACTGAGCAGTTCTTC.

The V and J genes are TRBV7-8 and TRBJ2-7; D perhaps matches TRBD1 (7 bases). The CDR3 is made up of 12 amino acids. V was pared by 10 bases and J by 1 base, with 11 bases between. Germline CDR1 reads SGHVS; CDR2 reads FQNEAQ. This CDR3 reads CATGGQSYEQYF. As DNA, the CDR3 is TGTGCCACCGGGGGACAGTCCTACGAGCAGTACTTC.

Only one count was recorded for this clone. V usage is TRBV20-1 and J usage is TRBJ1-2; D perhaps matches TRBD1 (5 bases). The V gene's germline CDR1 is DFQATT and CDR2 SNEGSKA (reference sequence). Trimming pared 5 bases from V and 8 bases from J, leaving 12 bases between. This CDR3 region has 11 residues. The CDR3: CSAQDSPGYTF. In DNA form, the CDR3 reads TGCAGTGCTCAAGACAGTCCCGGCTACACCTTC.

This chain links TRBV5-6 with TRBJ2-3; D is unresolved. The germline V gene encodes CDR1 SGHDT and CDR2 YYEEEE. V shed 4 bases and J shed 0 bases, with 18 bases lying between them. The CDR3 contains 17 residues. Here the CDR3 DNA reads TGTGCCAGCAGCGCCGTATTATCCCCTACGAGCACAGATACGCAGTATTTT. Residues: CASSAVLSPTSTDTQYF.

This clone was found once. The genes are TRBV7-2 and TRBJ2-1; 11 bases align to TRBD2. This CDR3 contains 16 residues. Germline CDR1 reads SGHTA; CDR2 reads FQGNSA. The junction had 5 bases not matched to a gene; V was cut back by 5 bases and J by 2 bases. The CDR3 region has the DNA TGTGCCAGCAGCCCGGGACTAGCGGCGGCCTACAATGAGCAGTTCTTC. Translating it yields CASSPGLAAAYNEQFF.

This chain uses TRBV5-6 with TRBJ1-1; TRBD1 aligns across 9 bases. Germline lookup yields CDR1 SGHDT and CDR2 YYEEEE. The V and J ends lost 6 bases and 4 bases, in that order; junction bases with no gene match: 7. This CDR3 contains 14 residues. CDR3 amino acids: CASIKGQGSTEAFF. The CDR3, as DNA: TGTGCCAGCATCAAGGGACAGGGTAGCACTGAAGCTTTCTTT.

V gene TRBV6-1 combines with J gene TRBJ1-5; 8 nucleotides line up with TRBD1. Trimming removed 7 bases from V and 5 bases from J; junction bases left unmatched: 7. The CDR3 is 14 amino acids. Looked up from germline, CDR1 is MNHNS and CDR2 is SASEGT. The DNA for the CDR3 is TGTGCCAGCACAGGACAGGGAGCTTATCAGCCCCAGCATTTT. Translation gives CASTGQGAYQPQHF.

The CDR3 bases are TGTGCCAGCAGTCCAGGCACCAGGGGCACTAATGAAAAACTGTTTTTT. It is translated as CASSPGTRGTNEKLFF. The J gene is TRBJ1-4, the V gene TRBV27; D is possibly TRBD1 (6 bases). Trimming removed 5 bases at V and 2 bases at J, with 15 bases between. The length of the CDR3 is 16 residues. Germline V gene data show CDR1 as MNHEY and CDR2 as SMNVEV (reference sequence).

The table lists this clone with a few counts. The chain's CDR3 is CASSVEGAGITDTQYF. The DNA of the CDR3 is TGTGCCAGCAGCGTAGAGGGAGCGGGAATCACAGATACGCAGTATTTT. This rearrangement joins TRBV9 to TRBJ2-3, with TRBD2 identical over 7 bases. The CDR3 length is 16 residues. The ends lost 0 bases at V and 2 bases at J; junction bases unmatched: 6. Germline V gene lookup returns CDR1 SGDLS and CDR2 YYNGEE.

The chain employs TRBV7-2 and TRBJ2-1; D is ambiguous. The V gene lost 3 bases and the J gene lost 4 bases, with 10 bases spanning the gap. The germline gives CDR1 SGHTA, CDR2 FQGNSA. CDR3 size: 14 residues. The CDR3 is CASSFGRLYNEQFF. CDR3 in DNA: TGTGCCAGCAGCTTTGGTCGACTGTACAATGAGCAGTTCTTC.

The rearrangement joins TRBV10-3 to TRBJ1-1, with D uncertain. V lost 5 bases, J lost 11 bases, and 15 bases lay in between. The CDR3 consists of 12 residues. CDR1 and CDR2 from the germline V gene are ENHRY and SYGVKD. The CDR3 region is CAISTDMGMAFF. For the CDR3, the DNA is TGTGCCATCAGTACCGATATGGGTATGGCTTTCTTT.

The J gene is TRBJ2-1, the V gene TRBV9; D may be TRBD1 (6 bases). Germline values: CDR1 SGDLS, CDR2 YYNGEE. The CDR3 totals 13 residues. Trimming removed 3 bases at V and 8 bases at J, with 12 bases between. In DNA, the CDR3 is TGTGCCAGCAGCGCTTTACAGGGATATGAGCAGTTCTTC. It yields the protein CASSALQGYEQFF.

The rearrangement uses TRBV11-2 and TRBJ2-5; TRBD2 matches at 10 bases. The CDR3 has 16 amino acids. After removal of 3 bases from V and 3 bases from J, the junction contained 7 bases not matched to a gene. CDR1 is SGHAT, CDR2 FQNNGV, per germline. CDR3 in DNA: TGTGCCAGCAGCTTGGGAAGCGGGAGGGCCGAAGAGACCCAGTACTTC. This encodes CASSLGSGRAEETQYF.

CDR3 in amino acids: CASSFILAGGYEQYF. CDR3 DNA sequence: TGTGCCAGCAGCTTCATACTAGCGGGAGGCTACGAGCAGTACTTC. V gene TRBV11-2 combines with J gene TRBJ2-7; 12 nucleotides align to TRBD2. The CDR3 runs 15 residues. Trimming at V came to 3 bases and at J to 3 bases, leaving 3 bases not matched to a gene. CDR1 and CDR2 (germline): SGHAT, FQNNGV.

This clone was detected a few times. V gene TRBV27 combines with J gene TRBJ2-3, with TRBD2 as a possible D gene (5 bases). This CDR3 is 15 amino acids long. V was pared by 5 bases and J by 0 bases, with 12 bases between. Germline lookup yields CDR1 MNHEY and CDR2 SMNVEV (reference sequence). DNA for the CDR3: TGTGCCAGCAGTGTCCTAGCCAGAAGCACAGATACGCAGTATTTT. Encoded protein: CASSVLARSTDTQYF.

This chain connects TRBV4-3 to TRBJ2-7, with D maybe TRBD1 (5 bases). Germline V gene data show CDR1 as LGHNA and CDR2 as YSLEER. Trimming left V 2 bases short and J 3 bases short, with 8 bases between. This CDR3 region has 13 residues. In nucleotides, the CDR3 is TGCGCCAGCAGCCAAAGGGGCGGCTACGAGCAGTACTTC. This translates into CASSQRGGYEQYF.

The CDR3 region has the DNA TGTGCCAGCAGTTACTCGGGGTCACCCACTGAAGCTTTCTTT. Protein product: CASSYSGSPTEAFF. This chain connects TRBV6-5 to TRBJ1-1; no reliable D call. CDR1 is MNHEY and CDR2 is SVGAGI in the germline V gene. This CDR3 region has 14 residues. V shed 0 bases and J shed 4 bases, with 9 bases lying between them.

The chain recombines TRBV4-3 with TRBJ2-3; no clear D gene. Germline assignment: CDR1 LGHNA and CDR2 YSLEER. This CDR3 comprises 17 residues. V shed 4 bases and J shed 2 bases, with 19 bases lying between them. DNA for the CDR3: TGCGCCAGCAGCCTGGGCCCTGGGCGGCTACTCACAGATACGCAGTATTTT. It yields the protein CASSLGPGRLLTDTQYF.

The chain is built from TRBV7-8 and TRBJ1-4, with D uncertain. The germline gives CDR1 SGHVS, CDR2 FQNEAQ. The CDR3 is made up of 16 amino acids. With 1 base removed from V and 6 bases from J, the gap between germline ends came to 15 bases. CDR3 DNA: TGTGCCAGCAGCTTAGTACCCGGGGATCAGGATGAAAAACTGTTTTTT. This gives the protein CASSLVPGDQDEKLFF.

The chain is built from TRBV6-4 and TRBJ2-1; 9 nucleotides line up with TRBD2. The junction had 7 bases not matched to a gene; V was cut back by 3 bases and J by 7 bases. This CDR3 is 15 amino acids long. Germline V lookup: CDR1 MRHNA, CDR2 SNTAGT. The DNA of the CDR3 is TGTGCCAGCAGTGAAGGGACTAGCCGGCGTAATGAGCAGTTCTTC. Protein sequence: CASSEGTSRRNEQFF.

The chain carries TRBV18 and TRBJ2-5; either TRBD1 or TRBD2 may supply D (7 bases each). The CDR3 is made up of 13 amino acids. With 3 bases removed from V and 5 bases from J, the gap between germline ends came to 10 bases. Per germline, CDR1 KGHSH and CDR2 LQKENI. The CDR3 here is CASSPQGGETQYF. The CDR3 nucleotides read TGTGCCAGCTCACCCCAGGGGGGGGAGACCCAGTACTTC.

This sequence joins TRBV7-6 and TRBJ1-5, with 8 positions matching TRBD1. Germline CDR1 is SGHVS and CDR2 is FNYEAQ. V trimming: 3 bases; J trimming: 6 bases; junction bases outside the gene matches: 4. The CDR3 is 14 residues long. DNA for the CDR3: TGTGCCAGCAGCTTCGACAGGGGAGCTCAGCCCCAGCATTTT. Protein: CASSFDRGAQPQHF.

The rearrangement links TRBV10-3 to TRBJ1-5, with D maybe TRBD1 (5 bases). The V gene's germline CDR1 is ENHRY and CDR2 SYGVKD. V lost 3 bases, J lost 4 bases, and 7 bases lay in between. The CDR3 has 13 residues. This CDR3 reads CAISEEGNQPQHF. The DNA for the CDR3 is TGTGCCATCAGTGAAGAGGGGAATCAGCCCCAGCATTTT.

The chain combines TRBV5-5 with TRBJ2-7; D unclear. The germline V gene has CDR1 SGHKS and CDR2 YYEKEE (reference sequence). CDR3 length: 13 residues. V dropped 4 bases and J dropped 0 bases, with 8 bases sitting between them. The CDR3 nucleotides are TGTGCCAGCAGCCCATGGAGCTCCTACGAGCAGTACTTC. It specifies CASSPWSSYEQYF.